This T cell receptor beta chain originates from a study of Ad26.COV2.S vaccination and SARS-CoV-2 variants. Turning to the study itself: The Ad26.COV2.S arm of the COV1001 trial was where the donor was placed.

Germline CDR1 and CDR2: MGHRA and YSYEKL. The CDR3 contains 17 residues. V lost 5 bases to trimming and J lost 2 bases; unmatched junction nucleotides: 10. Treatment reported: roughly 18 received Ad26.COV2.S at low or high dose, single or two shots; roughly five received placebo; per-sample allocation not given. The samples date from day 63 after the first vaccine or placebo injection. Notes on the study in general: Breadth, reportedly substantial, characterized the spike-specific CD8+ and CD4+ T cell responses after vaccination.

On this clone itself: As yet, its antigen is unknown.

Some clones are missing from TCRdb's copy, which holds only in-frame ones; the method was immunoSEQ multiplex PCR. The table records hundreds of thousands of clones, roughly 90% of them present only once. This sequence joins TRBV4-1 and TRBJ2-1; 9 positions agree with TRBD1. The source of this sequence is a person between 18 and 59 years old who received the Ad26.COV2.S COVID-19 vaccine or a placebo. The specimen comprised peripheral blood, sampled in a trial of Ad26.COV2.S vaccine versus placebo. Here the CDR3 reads CASSNRNRGPPYNEQFF. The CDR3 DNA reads TGCGCCAGCAGCAATAGAAACAGGGGGCCCCCCTACAATGAGCAGTTCTTC.